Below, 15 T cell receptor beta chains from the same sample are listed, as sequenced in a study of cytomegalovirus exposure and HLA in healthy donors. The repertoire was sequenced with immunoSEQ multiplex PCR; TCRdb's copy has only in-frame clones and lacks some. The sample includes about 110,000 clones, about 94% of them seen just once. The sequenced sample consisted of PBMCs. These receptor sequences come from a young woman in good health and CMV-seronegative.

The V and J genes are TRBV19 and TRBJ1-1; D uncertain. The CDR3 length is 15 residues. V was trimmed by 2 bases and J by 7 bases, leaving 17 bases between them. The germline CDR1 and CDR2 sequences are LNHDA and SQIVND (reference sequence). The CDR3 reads CASSISPGSVSEAFF. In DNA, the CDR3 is TGTGCCAGTAGTATATCCCCAGGCTCTGTTAGTGAAGCTTTCTTT.

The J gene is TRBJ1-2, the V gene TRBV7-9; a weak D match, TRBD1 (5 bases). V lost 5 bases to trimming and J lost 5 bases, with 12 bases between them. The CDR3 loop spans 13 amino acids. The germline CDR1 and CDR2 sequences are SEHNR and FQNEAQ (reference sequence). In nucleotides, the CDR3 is TGTGCCAGCAGCATTGGACATCGATATGGCTACACCTTC. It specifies CASSIGHRYGYTF.

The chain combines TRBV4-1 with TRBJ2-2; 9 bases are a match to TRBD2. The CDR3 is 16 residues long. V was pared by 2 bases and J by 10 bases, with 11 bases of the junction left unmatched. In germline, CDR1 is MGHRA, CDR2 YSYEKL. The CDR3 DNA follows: TGCGCCAGCAGCCAACCTTGGACTAGCGTTATGTCGGAGCTGTTTTTT. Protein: CASSQPWTSVMSELFF.

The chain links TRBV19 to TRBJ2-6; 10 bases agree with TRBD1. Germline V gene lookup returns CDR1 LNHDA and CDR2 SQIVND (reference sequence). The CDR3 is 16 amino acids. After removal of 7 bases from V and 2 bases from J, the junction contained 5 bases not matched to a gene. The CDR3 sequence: CASMGQGIAGANVLTF. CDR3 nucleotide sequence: TGTGCCAGTATGGGACAGGGGATCGCTGGGGCCAACGTCCTGACTTTC.

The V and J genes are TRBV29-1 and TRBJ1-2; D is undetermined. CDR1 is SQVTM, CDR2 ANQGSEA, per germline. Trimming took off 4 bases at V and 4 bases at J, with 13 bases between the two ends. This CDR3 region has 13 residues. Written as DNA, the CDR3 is TGCAGCGTTGCCGACGGACGGGGCTATGGCTACACCTTC. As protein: CSVADGRGYGYTF.

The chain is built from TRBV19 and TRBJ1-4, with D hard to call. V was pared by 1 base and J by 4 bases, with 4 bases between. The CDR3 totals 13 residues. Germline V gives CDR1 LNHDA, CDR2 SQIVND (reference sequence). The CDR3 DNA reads TGTGCCAGTAGTATAGGACATAATGAAAAACTGTTTTTT. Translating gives CASSIGHNEKLFF.

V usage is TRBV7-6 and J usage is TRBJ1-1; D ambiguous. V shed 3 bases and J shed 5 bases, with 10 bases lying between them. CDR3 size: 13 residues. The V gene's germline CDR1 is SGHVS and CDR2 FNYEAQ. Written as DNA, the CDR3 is TGTGCCAGCAGCTTTCGACCGGGTACTGAAGCTTTCTTT. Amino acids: CASSFRPGTEAFF.

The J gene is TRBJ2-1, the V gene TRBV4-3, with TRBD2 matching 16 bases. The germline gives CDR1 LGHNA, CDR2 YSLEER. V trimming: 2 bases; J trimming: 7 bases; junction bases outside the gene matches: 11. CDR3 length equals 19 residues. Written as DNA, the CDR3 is TGCGCCAGCAGCCAACGTCCCGGGACTAGCGGGGGGGCCCGGAATGAGCAGTTCTTC. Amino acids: CASSQRPGTSGGARNEQFF.

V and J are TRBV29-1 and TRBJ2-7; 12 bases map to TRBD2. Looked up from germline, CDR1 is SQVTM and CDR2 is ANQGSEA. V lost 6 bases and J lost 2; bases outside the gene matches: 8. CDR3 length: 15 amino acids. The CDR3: CSVARSSGGAYEQYF. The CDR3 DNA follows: TGCAGCGTCGCCAGATCTAGCGGGGGGGCCTACGAGCAGTACTTC.

CDR3 in amino acids: CASSLTSGVGNEQFF. CDR3 in DNA: TGTGCCAGCAGCCTAACTAGCGGGGTAGGGAATGAGCAGTTCTTC. The chain combines TRBV11-3 with TRBJ2-1; 10 bases agree with TRBD2. Germline V lookup: CDR1 SGHNT, CDR2 YENEEA. Trimming removed 5 bases from V and 7 bases from J; junction bases left unmatched: 8. The CDR3 totals 15 residues.

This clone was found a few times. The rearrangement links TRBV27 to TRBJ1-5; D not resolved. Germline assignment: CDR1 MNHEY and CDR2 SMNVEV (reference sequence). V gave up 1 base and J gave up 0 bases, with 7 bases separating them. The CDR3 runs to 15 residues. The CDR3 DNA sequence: TGTGCCAGCAGTTTATACGGGGTTAGCAATCAGCCCCAGCATTTT. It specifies CASSLYGVSNQPQHF.

The CDR3 loop reads CASRPILRGQGTEAFF. CDR3 in DNA: TGTGCCAGCAGACCAATACTCAGGGGGCAGGGCACTGAAGCTTTCTTT. This chain uses TRBV7-9 with TRBJ1-1; 8 nucleotides line up with TRBD1. CDR1 and CDR2 (germline): SEHNR, FQNEAQ (reference sequence). The CDR3 has 16 residues. Trimming cost V 6 bases and J 4 bases; bases outside gene matches: 13.

The CDR3 loop is CASSATWGGLGNYGYTF. The CDR3 nucleotides read TGTGCCAGCAGCGCCACCTGGGGGGGGTTGGGTAACTATGGCTACACCTTC. The chain combines TRBV9 with TRBJ1-2, with D maybe TRBD1 (5 bases). Germline V gives CDR1 SGDLS, CDR2 YYNGEE. Trimming stripped 3 bases from V and 1 base from J, with 19 bases between. This CDR3 is built from 17 residues.

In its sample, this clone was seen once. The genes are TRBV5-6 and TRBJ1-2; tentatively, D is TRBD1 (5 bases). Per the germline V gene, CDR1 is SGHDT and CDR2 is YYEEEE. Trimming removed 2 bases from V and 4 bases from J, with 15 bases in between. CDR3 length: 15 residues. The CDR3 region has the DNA TGTGCCAGCAGCTTCCAGGGTTCCGGCCCCTATGGCTACACCTTC. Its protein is CASSFQGSGPYGYTF.

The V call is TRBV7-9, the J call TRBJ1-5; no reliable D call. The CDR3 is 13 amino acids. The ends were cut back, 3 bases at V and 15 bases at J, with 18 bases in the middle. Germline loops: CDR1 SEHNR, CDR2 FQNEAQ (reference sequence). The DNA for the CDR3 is TGTGCCAGCAGCTTCGGGGATCCCGGCCCTTCGCATTTT. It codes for CASSFGDPGPSHF. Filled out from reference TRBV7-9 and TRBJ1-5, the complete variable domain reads DTGVSQNPRHKITKRGQNVTFRCDPISEHNRLYWYRQTLGQGPEFLTYFQNEAQLEKSRLLSDRFSAERPKGSFSTLEIQRTEQGDSAMYLCASSFGDPGPSHFGDGTRLSIL.